The T cell receptor beta chain under discussion was sequenced for a study of cytomegalovirus exposure and HLA in healthy donors. Study background: There were some 81 million unique TCRs (from HLA-typed donors) in an early data release.

In the case of this clone: A read error may produce the germline difference seen at one junction end.

With 60 Vbeta and 13 Jbeta primers, the PCR was carried out. In the source study's methods: Approximately 86 million unique TCR beta chains, 9 million to 12 million shared, were counted in a later analysis. The repertoire was sequenced with immunoSEQ multiplex PCR; TCRdb's copy has only in-frame clones and lacks some. The V and J calls and clone size are taken from that table; D and trimming were inferred from the DNA. The profile shows about 82,000 clones, over 70% of them singletons. There are 11 residues in the CDR3. From germline, CDR1 is SGDLS and CDR2 YYNGEE. The V gene is TRBV9, the J gene TRBJ1-2, with 7 bases matching TRBD1. The TCR sequence derives from a man aged 55 to 70 in good health and CMV-seronegative. Source material: PBMCs. As DNA, the CDR3 is TGTGCCAGCAGCCCCCGGACAGGCCTTATCTTC. It translates to CASSPRTGLIF. Full variable domain (rest looked up from reference TRBV9 and TRBJ1-2): DSGVTQTPKHLITATGQRVTLRCSPRSGDLSVYWYQQSLDQGLQFLIQYYNGEERAKGNILERFSAQQFPDLHSELNLSSLELGDSALYFCASSPRTGLIFGSGTRLTVV.